This T cell receptor beta chain was obtained from a study of metastatic and nonmetastatic thyroid tumors. Study-level background: Repertoires of blood and of tissue (tumor or nodule) from malignant and benign thyroid patients were compared.

Authors' analysis steps: Differences in CDR3 between clinicopathological groups were drawn on to build a classifier intended to discriminate distant-metastatic papillary thyroid cancer patients. From the PCR reads, TCRdb re-called clones with MiXCR. TCRdb, not the original authors, processed these V and J calls. Of some 69,000 clones listed, approximately 15% are singletons. No patient received treatment before thyroid surgery. After removal of 6 bases from V and 4 bases from J, the junction contained 8 bases not matched to a gene. CDR1 is SNHLY, CDR2 FYNNEI, per germline. The CDR3 length is 15 residues. General study findings and limits: Reportedly, malignant thyroid tumors had significantly higher TCR beta diversity than benign nodules, in blood and tumor.

This clone was recorded many times. The antigen is not known. The chain carries TRBV2 and TRBJ1-1; 10 nucleotides align to TRBD1. Sequenced input: blood. The receptor comes from a male donor with papillary thyroid cancer or a benign thyroid nodule (not recorded which). Some clones in this sample may be carry-over from other donors' samples. The CDR3 DNA is TGTGCCAGCAGGGCTCGGGACAGGGGTGTCACTGAAGCTTTCTTT. This sequence encodes CASRARDRGVTEAFF.